In its sample, the clone carrying this TCR beta chain was seen many times. TCRdb re-called the 5' RACE reads through MiXCR, storing one row per CDR3 protein. Of roughly 80,000 distinct CDR3 sequences in the sample, about 9% were seen once. These data belong to a study of neurological immune-mediated disorders. V was clipped by 1 base and J by 4 bases, with 4 bases between them. Germline assignment: CDR1 MNHEY and CDR2 SVGAGI. CDR3 length: 13 residues. The chain has TRBV6-5 and TRBJ2-2; no firm D call. The clonotype was recovered from a man aged 45-65 years in good health. The sequencing sample was made of PBMCs. DNA of the CDR3: TGTGCCAGCAGTTACTACCCCACCGGGGAGCTGTTTTTT. It specifies CASSYYPTGELFF.